These 2 T cell receptor beta chains originate from one sample sequenced in a study of beta chain features in type 1 diabetes. All of the isolated RNA was reverse transcribed, so expressed TCRB transcripts were sequenced. The data were produced by immunoSEQ multiplex PCR, yet TCRdb's version contains in-frame clones alone and is incomplete. The sample holds some 700,000 clones, 13% seen once. Whole-study results and caveats: All four CD4+ subsets of Type 1 diabetes patients contained TCRB CDR3s that were moderately but significantly shorter.

No cognate antigen is known for these TCRs. Material: naive CD4+ T cells from blood. These receptors originate from a man in his late teens or twenties with type 1 diabetes.

CDR3 DNA sequence: TGTGCCAGCAGCTACAACTCCTACAATGAGCAGTTCTTC. The encoded protein is CASSYNSYNEQFF. The chain combines TRBV7-9 with TRBJ2-1; D uncertain. V gave up 4 bases and J gave up 0 bases, with 4 bases separating them. Germline V gene lookup returns CDR1 SEHNR and CDR2 FQNEAQ (reference sequence). This CDR3 is 13 amino acids long.

The chain couples TRBV19 to TRBJ1-6, with 10 bases aligning to TRBD1. This CDR3 contains 16 residues. The J segment lost 8 bases and the V segment lost 6 bases, leaving 10 bases of the junction unmatched. Germline CDR1 and CDR2: LNHDA and SQIVND (reference sequence). The CDR3: CASSTTTGTGDSPLHF. In nucleotides, the CDR3 is TGTGCCAGTAGCACTACTACCGGGACAGGGGATTCACCCCTCCACTTT.